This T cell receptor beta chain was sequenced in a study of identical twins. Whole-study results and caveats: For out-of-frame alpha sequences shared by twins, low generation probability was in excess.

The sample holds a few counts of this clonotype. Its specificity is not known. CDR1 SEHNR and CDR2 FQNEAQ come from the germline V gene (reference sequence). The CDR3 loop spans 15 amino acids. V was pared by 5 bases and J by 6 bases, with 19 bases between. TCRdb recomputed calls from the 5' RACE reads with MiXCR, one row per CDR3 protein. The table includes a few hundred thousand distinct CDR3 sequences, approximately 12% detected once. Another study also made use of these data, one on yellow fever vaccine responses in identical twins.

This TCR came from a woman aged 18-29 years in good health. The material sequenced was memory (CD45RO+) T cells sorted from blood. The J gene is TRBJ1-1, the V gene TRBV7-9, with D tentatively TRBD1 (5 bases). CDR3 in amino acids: CASSPGAGLEAEAFF. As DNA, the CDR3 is TGTGCCAGCAGCCCAGGTGCGGGGCTTGAGGCTGAAGCTTTCTTT.